What follows are 8 T cell receptor beta chains derived from one specimen sequenced in a study of blood T cell repertoires in COVID-19. The table came from immunoSEQ multiplex PCR; TCRdb's copy has only in-frame clones and leaves some out. The sample contains roughly 400,000 clones, 75% to 90% of which appear only once. Source material: PBMCs or T cells enriched from blood (not recorded which). The receptors derive from a man younger than 40 who had recovered from COVID-19.

This clone was seen just once. The CDR3 bases are TGTGCCATCAGTGAGGTCCTAGCGGGACTCTACGAGCAGTACTTC. The encoded protein is CAISEVLAGLYEQYF. The chain couples TRBV10-3 to TRBJ2-7, with 9 bases identical to TRBD2. CDR1 is ENHRY and CDR2 is SYGVKD in the germline V gene. This CDR3 comprises 15 residues. V was pared by 2 bases and J by 3 bases, with 5 bases of the junction left unmatched.

In nucleotides, the CDR3 is TGTGCCAGCAGCCTAGCGGGAGACAATGAGCAGTTCTTC. Translated, it gives CASSLAGDNEQFF. This chain connects TRBV3-1 (or the pseudogene TRBV3-2) to TRBJ2-1; TRBD2 matches at 9 bases. Germline CDR1 and CDR2: LGHDT and YNNKEL (reference sequence). V was clipped by 4 bases and J by 5 bases; unmatched bases: 0. The CDR3 runs 13 residues.

V usage is TRBV10-3 and J usage is TRBJ2-7; tentatively, D is TRBD2 (6 bases). There are 14 residues in the CDR3. V lost 6 bases and J lost 4, with 16 bases in between. Germline loops: CDR1 ENHRY, CDR2 SYGVKD. This CDR3 reads CAISGTGVWYEQYF. CDR3 sequence (DNA): TGTGCCATCAGCGGAACGGGAGTATGGTACGAGCAGTACTTC.

The rearrangement uses TRBV4-2 and TRBJ2-7; 8 nucleotides agree with TRBD1. The CDR3 consists of 14 residues. Trimming took 2 bases from V and 2 from J; bases not matched to a gene: 2. Germline loops: CDR1 LGHNA, CDR2 YNFKEQ. The CDR3 region is CASSQQQGAYEQYF. CDR3 coding DNA: TGTGCCAGCAGCCAACAACAGGGGGCCTACGAGCAGTACTTC.

This chain uses TRBV18 with TRBJ2-1; D is undetermined. The CDR3 runs 15 residues. Deletions cut 4 bases from V and 1 base from J, with 11 bases between. CDR1 is KGHSH, CDR2 LQKENI, per germline. CDR3 region: CASSRAILSYNEQFF. The DNA of the CDR3 is TGTGCCAGCTCACGCGCCATCCTATCCTACAATGAGCAGTTCTTC.

The chain has TRBV4-2 and TRBJ2-7, with 11 bases identical to TRBD2. J was trimmed by 2 bases and V by 0 bases; bases with no gene match: 9. Germline values: CDR1 LGHNA, CDR2 YNFKEQ. There are 18 residues in the CDR3. CDR3: CASSQDWPTSGSTYEQYF. The CDR3 DNA is TGTGCCAGCAGCCAAGATTGGCCCACTAGCGGGAGTACCTACGAGCAGTACTTC.

As regards this clone: Different DNA sequences within this sample yield the same CDR3. This chain links TRBV19 with TRBJ2-7; 10 positions match TRBD2. The germline gives CDR1 LNHDA, CDR2 SQIVND (reference sequence). The CDR3 sequence is 14 residues long. After removal of 5 bases from V and 2 bases from J, the junction contained 3 bases not matched to a gene. CDR3 sequence (DNA): TGTGCCAGTAGTCCTCTAGCGGGAGCCTACGAGCAGTACTTC. Amino acids: CASSPLAGAYEQYF.

This clone was picked up one time. Other DNA sequences in this specimen translate into the identical CDR3. This sequence joins TRBV28 and TRBJ1-1; D is unclear. CDR1 is MDHEN, CDR2 SYDVKM, per germline. The CDR3 spans 13 residues. V dropped 3 bases and J dropped 2 bases, with 7 bases sitting between them. CDR3 in amino acids: CASSFSRNTEAFF. The CDR3 nucleotides read TGTGCCAGCAGTTTTTCCAGAAACACTGAAGCTTTCTTT. The entire variable domain, with the rest obtained from reference TRBV28 and TRBJ1-1, is as follows: DVKVTQSSRYLVKRTGEKVFLECVQDMDHENMFWYRQDPGLGLRLIYFSYDVKMKEKGDIPEGYSVSREKKERFSLILESASTNQTSMYLCASSFSRNTEAFFGQGTRLTVV.